A selection of T cell receptor beta chains follows, all from one sample in a study of CD8+CD57+ T cells in acquired aplastic anemia. In TCRdb, the reads were re-called with MiXCR into one record per CDR3 protein. The sample contains some 410,000 distinct CDR3 sequences, 55% to 70% of which appear only once. Sequenced sample: sorted CD4+, CD8+, or CD8+CD57+ T cells (not recorded which) from PBMCs. The receptors stem from a human donor in good health, serving as a control. Both conserved end residues are part of each CDR3. Each record gives: V gene, CDR3 protein.

TRBV2	CASSGKGGVGGELFF
TRBV2	CASSIGTTMTTGELF
TRBV7-4	CASSQRIARDNEQFF
TRBV11-3	CASSREPGVIDTQYF
TRBV20-1	CSARASRSQALHF
TRBV5-5	CASSLHGAGAGVGQETQYF
TRBV24-1	CAISDPGLKQETQYF
TRBV2	CAGSPSAGELFF
TRBV10-3	CAIKGNPNTEAFF
TRBV6-2/TRBV6-3	CASSEGVAYEQYF
TRBV27	CASGSLRSRGYTF
TRBV12-3/TRBV12-4	CASSLVQGAGTEAFF
TRBV7-2	CASSLQGRAFF
TRBV5-1	CASSLGGDRGTDTQYF
TRBV7-9	CASRLWNRVYEEYF
TRBV15	CATSPGTAPNTGELFF
TRBV7-3	CASSSVHGAYEQYF
TRBV16	CASSPPGQGGDEQFF
TRBV20-1	CSARRGGYEHTQYF
TRBV7-3	CASSPHPRGAKNIQYF
TRBV4-3	CASSQDYLDSNQPQHF
TRBV5-5	CASSFAGGQTQHF